These 15 T cell receptor beta chains were sequenced from one sample in a study of vaccination and CD4 T cells after COVID-19. Antigens of these TCRs are unknown. Described time point: late sampling 161 to 241 days after vaccination in a few convalescent patients. Treatment here: approximately 9-day PBMC culture with coronavirus spike peptide pools or control peptides (ViraFEST assay). An Oncomine TCR Beta short-read assay was used to sequence the DNA from cultured CD4+ T cells. TCRdb itself ran the PCR reads through MiXCR, one entry per CDR3 protein. This table has 20,000 or so distinct CDR3 sequences, about 40% appearing once. The sample in question was CD4+ T cells from blood, cultured in vitro, obtained about 7 months after SARS-CoV-2 vaccination. These receptors were obtained from a human donor who had recovered from COVID-19.

The V call is TRBV4-1, the J call TRBJ1-2; the match to TRBD1 covers 9 bases. The CDR3 has 16 residues. Unmatched junction bases numbered 7, after V lost 1 base and J lost 4 bases. Germline CDR1 reads MGHRA; CDR2 reads YSYEKL. For the CDR3, the DNA is TGCGCCAGCAGCCAAGGAGCCGGGACAGGGCCCTATGGCTACACCTTC. It yields the protein CASSQGAGTGPYGYTF.

The chain uses TRBV2 and TRBJ2-7; D remains ambiguous. V was shortened by 2 bases and J by 9 bases, with 11 bases between the two germline ends. CDR1 is SNHLY, CDR2 FYNNEI, per germline. The CDR3 has 12 residues. The CDR3 nucleotides are TGTGCCAGCAGTGAACGTTCTCTCGGGCAGTACTTC. It encodes CASSERSLGQYF.

V is TRBV6-1 and J is TRBJ2-5; D unclear. The CDR3 covers 13 residues. Deletions cut 1 base from V and 13 bases from J, with 16 bases between. Germline V CDR1 and CDR2: MNHNS, SASEGT. The CDR3 spells CASSEGPHQGRYF. The CDR3 nucleotides are TGTGCCAGCAGTGAAGGGCCGCATCAAGGGCGGTACTTC.

The V gene is TRBV20-1, the J gene TRBJ2-5; TRBD1 is a possible D gene (6 bases). Germline loops: CDR1 DFQATT, CDR2 SNEGSKA (reference sequence). The CDR3 is made up of 13 amino acids. Trimming removed 6 bases at V and 2 bases at J, with 13 bases between. CDR3 coding DNA: TGCAGTGCGAAAGAGGGGGTACAAGAGACCCAGTACTTC. Protein product: CSAKEGVQETQYF.

This clonotype was detected a few times. The genes are TRBV28 and TRBJ1-2, with 8 bases aligning to TRBD1. V lost 5 bases, J lost 5 bases, and 7 bases stayed unmatched. Germline V gene data show CDR1 as MDHEN and CDR2 as SYDVKM. CDR3 size: 14 residues. The CDR3 coding sequence is TGTGCCAGCAGTCGAGCAGGGGGCTGGTATGGCTACACCTTC. This codes for CASSRAGGWYGYTF.

This rearrangement joins TRBV10-3 to TRBJ2-7, with D possibly TRBD1 on 5 matching bases. The ends were cut back, 9 bases at V and 4 bases at J, with 22 bases in the middle. The CDR3 extends over 15 amino acids. Germline V gene data show CDR1 as ENHRY and CDR2 as SYGVKD. DNA for the CDR3: TGTGCCATACAGAAGTCGCAGACAGTCCCTTACGAGCAGTACTTC. It translates to CAIQKSQTVPYEQYF.

The chain has TRBV20-1 and TRBJ2-7; 10 bases are a match to TRBD2. Germline loops: CDR1 DFQATT, CDR2 SNEGSKA (reference sequence). Trimming cost V 4 bases and J 4 bases; bases outside gene matches: 13. This CDR3 has 16 amino acids. CDR3 nucleotide sequence: TGCAGTGCTATAGGACTAGCGGAAGGGGTGGTGTACGAGCAGTACTTC. Translation gives CSAIGLAEGVVYEQYF.

V gene TRBV19 combines with J gene TRBJ2-1; 9 nucleotides align to TRBD1. Germline lookup yields CDR1 LNHDA and CDR2 SQIVND (reference sequence). The CDR3 sequence is 15 residues long. V was pared by 8 bases and J by 8 bases, with 13 bases of the junction left unmatched. The CDR3 region is CASYLWDREDDEQFF. In DNA form, the CDR3 reads TGTGCCAGTTATCTCTGGGACAGGGAAGACGATGAGCAGTTCTTC.

The chain couples TRBV6-1 to TRBJ1-4; D is unresolved. From germline, CDR1 is MNHNS and CDR2 SASEGT. The CDR3 consists of 15 residues. Trimming stripped 2 bases from V and 7 bases from J, with 14 bases between. Here the CDR3 reads CASSERPSDGEKLFF. The CDR3 nucleotides are TGTGCCAGCAGTGAAAGACCATCGGATGGTGAAAAACTGTTTTTT.

The CDR3 DNA follows: TGTGCCAGCAGGTCCTCCAGGACTAGCGGCAATGAGCAGTTCTTC. Translated: CASRSSRTSGNEQFF. The chain joins TRBV18 to TRBJ2-1; 10 positions agree with TRBD2. The CDR3 is 15 amino acids. With 8 bases clipped from V and 6 bases from J, the junction kept 10 bases outside the gene matches. Looked up from germline, CDR1 is KGHSH and CDR2 is LQKENI.

This clonotype was detected a few times. The chain recombines TRBV4-2 with TRBJ2-7; no firm D call. Germline CDR1 reads LGHNA; CDR2 reads YNFKEQ. The CDR3 extends over 16 amino acids. Trimming took 0 bases from V and 0 from J, leaving 12 bases between them. Here the CDR3 DNA reads TGTGCCAGCAGCCAAGAGTACAGCGAGCCCTCCTACGAGCAGTACTTC. The encoded protein is CASSQEYSEPSYEQYF.

The V gene is TRBV10-3, the J gene TRBJ2-7; TRBD1 is a possible D gene (6 bases). This CDR3 region has 14 residues. Germline V lookup: CDR1 ENHRY, CDR2 SYGVKD. V was pared by 11 bases and J by 0 bases, with 17 bases between. The CDR3 DNA is TGTGCCGCAGCACAGGGCACCTTCTCCTACGAGCAGTACTTC. It encodes CAAAQGTFSYEQYF.

This clonotype is a singleton in its sample. The CDR3 loop is CASSEDNPYEQYF. The DNA of the CDR3 is TGTGCCAGCAGTGAAGACAATCCCTACGAGCAGTACTTC. V and J are TRBV2 and TRBJ2-7; D is unresolved. V lost 1 base and J lost 2, with 6 bases in between. Germline-derived CDR1 and CDR2 are SNHLY and FYNNEI. CDR3 size: 13 residues.

Here the CDR3 reads CASSAGGKGTEAFF. For the CDR3, the DNA is TGTGCCAGTAGTGCAGGGGGCAAAGGGACTGAAGCTTTCTTT. This sequence joins TRBV19 and TRBJ1-1, with 8 nucleotides matching TRBD1. CDR1 and CDR2 (germline): LNHDA, SQIVND (reference sequence). V lost 5 bases, J lost 5 bases, and 7 bases stayed unmatched. CDR3 length: 14 residues.

This clonotype was seen only a few times. The J gene is TRBJ1-1, the V gene TRBV5-4; D gene ambiguous. Germline-derived CDR1 and CDR2 are SGHNT and YYREEE (reference sequence). There are 14 residues in the CDR3. Between the trimmed V and J ends, which lost 3 bases and 1 base, there was a span of 10 bases. The CDR3 sequence is CASSSSPENTEAFF. The CDR3 nucleotides read TGTGCCAGCAGCTCCAGTCCTGAGAACACTGAAGCTTTCTTT. Based on the CDR3 plus reference TRBV5-4 and TRBJ1-1, the full variable domain is ETGVTQSPTHLIKTRGQQVTLRCSSQSGHNTVSWYQQALGQGPQFIFQYYREEENGRGNFPPRFSGLQFPNYSSELNVNALELDDSALYLCASSSSPENTEAFFGQGTRLTVV.